Shown below are 32 T cell receptor beta chains from a single sample sequenced in a study of read filtering for tumor transcriptome and immune sequencing. The library was built from 400 to 500 ng RNA with molecular barcoded adaptors for alpha/delta and beta/gamma chains. TCRdb reprocessed the reads via MiXCR and lists one record per CDR3 protein. The sample holds approximately 38,000 distinct CDR3 sequences, around 15% seen once. Sequencing was carried out using a population of CD138-negative cells sorted from bone marrow. The receptors here all came from a donor at least 40 years old with multiple myeloma.

With respect to this clonotype: A much larger clone differs from this one at a single base, so this may be a read error. The V and J genes are TRBV18 and TRBJ1-2; 7 bases align to TRBD1. Germline V gene lookup returns CDR1 KGHSH and CDR2 LQKENI. The CDR3 has 13 residues. CDR3 protein: CASSLRGAHGYAF. CDR3 DNA sequence: TGTGCCAGCTCGCTCAGGGGGGCCCATGGCTACGCCTTC.

This clonotype was picked up many times. CDR3 nucleotide sequence: TGCAGTGCCAGTAAGAATGCGGAAATCCTAAATGAGCAGTTCTTC. This gives the protein CSASKNAEILNEQFF. This sequence joins TRBV20-1 and TRBJ2-1, with D hard to call. The CDR3 contains 15 residues. Trimming took 6 bases from V and 7 from J, leaving 22 bases between them. Looked up from germline, CDR1 is DFQATT and CDR2 is SNEGSKA (reference sequence).

In this sample, this clonotype turned up a few times. This rearrangement joins TRBV6-5 to TRBJ2-7, with 14 bases lining up with TRBD2. J was trimmed by 3 bases and V by 0 bases; bases with no gene match: 10. Germline V lookup: CDR1 MNHEY, CDR2 SVGAGI. The CDR3 length is 19 residues. CDR3 in DNA: TGTGCCAGCAGTTACTCAAAAGGACTAGCGGGAGGACCAAGCTACGAGCAGTACTTC. Translated: CASSYSKGLAGGPSYEQYF.

In its sample, this clonotype was seen many times. The chain combines TRBV30 with TRBJ2-1; D is uncertain. The germline CDR1 and CDR2 sequences are GTSNPN and SVGIG (reference sequence). The V and J ends lost 0 bases and 7 bases respectively, with 16 bases between them. The CDR3 covers 15 residues. CDR3 nucleotides: TGTGCCTGGAGTGTACAATACATTGGGCATAATGAGCAGTTCTTC. Translation: CAWSVQYIGHNEQFF. The entire variable domain, with the rest obtained from reference TRBV30 and TRBJ2-1, is as follows: SQTIHQWPATLVQPVGSPLSLECTVEGTSNPNLYWYRQAAGRGLQLLFYSVGIGQISSEVPQNLSASRPQDRQFILSSKKLLLSDSGFYLCAWSVQYIGHNEQFFGPGTRLTVL.

This clonotype occurred many times. The CDR3 region is CASSKESPRGVGNEQFF. The CDR3 DNA reads TGTGCCAGCAGCAAAGAATCCCCCAGGGGGGTAGGAAATGAGCAGTTCTTC. V gene TRBV21-1 combines with J gene TRBJ2-1; the table assigns TRBD1, which was not confirmed against the DNA. TRBV21-1 is tagged as a pseudogene. The CDR3 sequence is 17 residues long.

This clonotype was counted ten times or more. This rearrangement joins TRBV7-9 to TRBJ2-1, with D maybe TRBD1 (5 bases). Germline CDR1 SEHNR, CDR2 FQNEAQ (reference sequence). Trimming pared 5 bases from V and 10 bases from J, leaving 12 bases between. The CDR3 has 12 amino acids. DNA for the CDR3: TGTGCCAGCAGCCCCGCAGGGAACGAGCAGTTCTTC. This encodes CASSPAGNEQFF.

Many counts were recorded for this clonotype. The genes are TRBV12-3 or TRBV12-4 and TRBJ1-4; D uncertain. The CDR3 has 14 amino acids. With 5 bases removed from V and 8 bases from J, the gap between germline ends came to 15 bases. The CDR3 is CASSRLNRGEKLFF. The CDR3 bases are TGTGCCAGCAGTAGGCTCAACCGAGGGGAAAAACTGTTTTTT.

This clonotype was picked up many times. The J gene is TRBJ1-3, the V gene TRBV5-5; D possibly corresponds to TRBD1 (5 bases). There are 13 residues in the CDR3. Germline V CDR1 and CDR2: SGHKS, YYEKEE (reference sequence). V was cut by 1 base and J by 10 bases, with 12 bases left in between. Here the CDR3 reads CASSLNWGQTIYF. For the CDR3, the DNA is TGTGCCAGCAGCTTGAACTGGGGCCAGACCATATATTTT. The variable domain in full, completed from reference TRBV5-5 and TRBJ1-3, reads DAGVTQSPTHLIKTRGQQVTLRCSPISGHKSVSWYQQVLGQGPQFIFQYYEKEERGRGNFPDRFSARQFPNYSSELNVNALLLGDSALYLCASSLNWGQTIYFGEGSWLTVV.

This clonotype was seen many times. The chain is built from TRBV7-9 and TRBJ2-7; perhaps TRBD2 as D (6 bases). The length of the CDR3 is 14 residues. V gave up 8 bases and J gave up 7 bases, with 21 bases separating them. Germline V gives CDR1 SEHNR, CDR2 FQNEAQ (reference sequence). The CDR3 here is CASGPLTGVFEQYF. The CDR3 nucleotides read TGTGCCAGCGGACCCCTAACGGGAGTGTTTGAGCAGTACTTC.

Many counts were recorded for this clonotype. This chain links TRBV7-6 with TRBJ2-1; 7 bases fit TRBD1. Trimming at V came to 4 bases and at J to 0 bases, leaving 3 bases not matched to a gene. Germline V gene lookup returns CDR1 SGHVS and CDR2 FNYEAQ. This CDR3 is 15 amino acids long. The CDR3 DNA is TGTGCCAGCAGCTCCGGGACAGCCTCCTACAATGAGCAGTTCTTC. It yields the protein CASSSGTASYNEQFF.

This clonotype was seen many times. The gene calls are TRBV12-3 or TRBV12-4 and TRBJ2-7; no definite D call. V gave up 1 base and J gave up 7 bases, with 17 bases separating them. The length of the CDR3 is 15 residues. CDR3 DNA: TGTGCCAGCAGTTTAGGTTACTACCACCCCGATGAGCAGTACTTC. Protein product: CASSLGYYHPDEQYF.

This clonotype has just a few counts. The missing conserved phenylalanine or tryptophan at the end of this CDR3 makes a read error likely. The chain combines TRBV2 with TRBJ2-5; no clear D. Trimming pared 6 bases from V and 5 bases from J, leaving 7 bases between. In germline, CDR1 is SNHLY, CDR2 FYNNEI. The CDR3 totals 11 residues. The CDR3 spells CASSRRETQYS. CDR3 bases: TGTGCCAGCAGCCGTAGGGAGACCCAGTACTCC.

The table lists this clonotype with many counts. This sequence joins TRBV6-6 and TRBJ2-2; 10 nucleotides match TRBD2. Germline V CDR1 and CDR2: MNHNY, SVGAGI (reference sequence). CDR3 length: 17 amino acids. Trimming cost V 6 bases and J 4 bases; bases outside gene matches: 11. The CDR3 loop is CASSKEVAGGITGELFF. The CDR3 DNA is TGTGCCAGCAGCAAAGAAGTAGCGGGAGGTATCACCGGGGAGCTGTTTTTT.

This clonotype was counted ten times or more. The CDR3 DNA reads TGTGCCAGCAGGAAACAGGGTGGCGCCGGGGAGCTGTTTTTT. It codes for CASRKQGGAGELFF. The chain combines TRBV6-5 with TRBJ2-2; D might be TRBD1 (6 bases). The CDR3 consists of 14 residues. V was pared by 6 bases and J by 6 bases, with 14 bases between. Germline V gene lookup returns CDR1 MNHEY and CDR2 SVGAGI.

This clonotype was picked up a small number of times. This chain joins TRBV5-1 and TRBJ1-3; D unclear. This CDR3 comprises 14 residues. Trimming took off 4 bases at V and 0 bases at J, with 8 bases between the two ends. Germline lookup yields CDR1 SGHRS and CDR2 YFSETQ. The CDR3 is CASSRQSSGNTIYF. The CDR3 coding sequence is TGCGCCAGCAGCCGCCAGAGCTCTGGAAACACCATATATTTT.

This clonotype was observed at least ten times. This chain links TRBV5-8 with TRBJ1-3; no clear D gene. V lost 4 bases to trimming and J lost 0 bases, with 11 bases between them. The CDR3 contains 15 residues. The germline CDR1 and CDR2 sequences are SGHTS and YDEGEE. CDR3 sequence reads: CASSIGGNSGNTIYF. The CDR3 DNA follows: TGTGCCAGCAGCATAGGAGGGAACTCTGGAAACACCATATATTTT.

Sample share makes this clonotype medium-sized. In DNA form, the CDR3 reads TGTGCCAGCAGCCCCAGGACAGGTGAGGGCTCCTACAATGAGCAGTTCTTC. Its translation: CASSPRTGEGSYNEQFF. The rearrangement uses TRBV7-9 and TRBJ2-1; 7 bases match TRBD1. Per germline, CDR1 SEHNR and CDR2 FQNEAQ (reference sequence). The J segment lost 0 bases and the V segment lost 5 bases, leaving 10 bases of the junction unmatched. The length of the CDR3 is 17 residues. Full variable domain (outside the CDR3, taken from reference TRBV7-9 and TRBJ2-1): DTGVSQNPRHKITKRGQNVTFRCDPISEHNRLYWYRQTLGQGPEFLTYFQNEAQLEKSRLLSDRFSAERPKGSFSTLEIQRTEQGDSAMYLCASSPRTGEGSYNEQFFGPGTRLTVL.

This clonotype came up many times. The chain employs TRBV28 and TRBJ2-6, with a tentative D call TRBD2 (6 bases). Looked up from germline, CDR1 is MDHEN and CDR2 is SYDVKM. V was cut by 6 bases and J by 2 bases, with 14 bases left in between. CDR3 length: 16 residues. CDR3 residues: CASRAAGMAGANVLTF. The CDR3 bases are TGTGCCAGCAGGGCGGCGGGGATGGCTGGGGCCAACGTCCTGACTTTC.

This clonotype was seen at least ten times. This chain joins TRBV21-1 and TRBJ2-1; the table gives TRBD1 as D, unverified against the DNA. TRBV21-1 is a known pseudogene. The CDR3 consists of 15 residues. The CDR3 DNA sequence: TGTGCCAGTCAAGCACCGGGACAGGGTTACAATGAGCAGTTCTTC. Translating it yields CASQAPGQGYNEQFF.

At least ten counts were recorded for this clonotype. The chain employs TRBV28 and TRBJ2-1; TRBD2 agrees at 8 bases. The length of the CDR3 is 16 residues. V lost 2 bases, J lost 2 bases, and 5 bases stayed unmatched. In germline, CDR1 is MDHEN, CDR2 SYDVKM. CDR3 coding DNA: TGTGCCAGCAGTTTAGGGGCGGGAGGACCCTACAATGAGCAGTTCTTC. The encoded protein is CASSLGAGGPYNEQFF.

The chain uses TRBV18 and TRBJ2-1; 9 bases are shared with TRBD2. CDR1 KGHSH and CDR2 LQKENI come from the germline V gene. The CDR3 is 16 amino acids. Losses at the gene ends were 5 bases for V and 7 bases for J; bases not matched to a gene: 12. CDR3 coding DNA: TGTGCCAGCTCATCCCAGGGAAGCGGGAGGCAGAATGAGCAGTTCTTC. Translating gives CASSSQGSGRQNEQFF.

This clonotype was observed many times. The J gene is TRBJ2-4, the V gene TRBV7-9; TRBD2 agrees at 7 bases. With V trimmed by 6 bases and J by 0 bases, 8 bases remained unmatched. Germline CDR1 and CDR2: SEHNR and FQNEAQ (reference sequence). This CDR3 has 16 residues. The CDR3, as DNA: TGTGCCAGCAGTTTAACGAGCGGGGAAGCCAAAAACATTCAGTACTTC. It yields the protein CASSLTSGEAKNIQYF.

Many counts were recorded for this clonotype. The genes are TRBV3-1 and TRBJ2-5; the D is unclear. Between the trimmed V and J ends, which lost 7 bases and 6 bases, there was a span of 18 bases. The CDR3 sequence is 14 residues long. Per the germline V gene, CDR1 is LGHDT and CDR2 is YNNKEL (reference sequence). The CDR3 is CASTTRSQQQTQYF. DNA for the CDR3: TGTGCCAGCACCACCCGTTCCCAGCAACAGACCCAGTACTTC.

The chain recombines TRBV21-1 with TRBJ2-7; the D call of TRBD2 is as the table states it, not checked on the DNA. TRBV21-1 constitutes a pseudogene. The CDR3 loop spans 16 amino acids. As DNA, the CDR3 is TGTGCCAGCAGCAAAACCCTAGCGGGAGGAACCTACGAGCAGTACTTC. As protein: CASSKTLAGGTYEQYF.

As for this clonotype: This likely comes from a read error, as the CDR3 has no conserved phenylalanine or tryptophan at its end. The DNA is omitted, as the CDR3 cannot be located on it reliably, and the CDR3 follows TCRdb's listing. V and J are TRBV7-2 and TRBJ1-1; TRBD1, the D gene given by the table, was not confirmed from the DNA. Per the germline V gene, CDR1 is SGHTA and CDR2 is FQGNSA. 14 amino acids form the CDR3, both terminal residues included. The CDR3: CASSFDRGLTEAIS.

There are many counts of this clonotype. The chain carries TRBV27 and TRBJ1-2; D is unresolved. There are 15 residues in the CDR3. Germline V gene sequence: CDR1 MNHEY, CDR2 SMNVEV (reference sequence). The V gene lost 6 bases and the J gene lost 4 bases, with 18 bases spanning the gap. The CDR3 spells CASSQKARRGYGYTF. DNA for the CDR3: TGTGCCAGCAGCCAAAAAGCCCGCCGGGGCTATGGCTACACCTTC.

This clonotype was recorded many times. The genes are TRBV20-1 and TRBJ2-5; 10 nucleotides agree with TRBD1. Germline CDR1 reads DFQATT; CDR2 reads SNEGSKA (reference sequence). Trimming took 5 bases from V and 5 from J; bases not matched to a gene: 8. This CDR3 has 14 residues. In DNA form, the CDR3 reads TGCAGTGCTGGCAAGACAGGGGGCTATGAGACCCAGTACTTC. Protein: CSAGKTGGYETQYF.

In its sample, this clonotype was seen many times. Its ends do not fully match the called genes, so a read error is possible. The CDR3 protein is CAGSLTSGSHNEQFF. The DNA of the CDR3 is TGTGCCGGCAGCTTGACCAGCGGGAGTCACAATGAGCAGTTCTTC. The chain recombines TRBV7-2 with TRBJ2-1; 8 bases line up with TRBD2. CDR3 length equals 15 residues. Germline assignment: CDR1 SGHTA and CDR2 FQGNSA. The entire variable domain, with the rest obtained from reference TRBV7-2 and TRBJ2-1, is as follows: GAGVSQSPSNKVTEKGKDVELRCDPISGHTALYWYRQSLGQGLEFLIYFQGNSAPDKSGLPSDRFSAERTGGSVSTLTIQRTQQEDSAVYLCAGSLTSGSHNEQFFGPGTRLTVL.

This clonotype was found many times. The V and J genes are TRBV14 and TRBJ2-2, with D unresolved. CDR1 is SGHDN and CDR2 is FVKESK in the germline V gene. Trimming took off 3 bases at V and 1 base at J, with 6 bases between the two ends. The CDR3 has 14 amino acids. The DNA of the CDR3 is TGTGCCAGCAGCCAGATGATGAACACCGGGGAGCTGTTTTTT. It codes for CASSQMMNTGELFF.

This clonotype was detected a few times. The chain combines TRBV11-2 with TRBJ2-5; TRBD1 or TRBD2 may be the D gene (5 bases each). V gave up 1 base and J gave up 5 bases, with 20 bases separating them. CDR1 is SGHAT, CDR2 FQNNGV, per germline. The CDR3 sequence is 17 residues long. For the CDR3, the DNA is TGTGCCAGCAGCTTAGGCTGGGGTGGGACCTCCGGTGAGACCCAGTACTTC. This sequence encodes CASSLGWGGTSGETQYF.

V gene TRBV7-2 combines with J gene TRBJ2-7; 9 bases fit TRBD2. CDR1 is SGHTA, CDR2 FQGNSA, per germline. The ends lost 7 bases at V and 8 bases at J; junction bases unmatched: 12. There are 14 residues in the CDR3. CDR3 sequence (DNA): TGTGCCAGCATGAGCGCGGGAGGGCCCCCTCAGCAGTACTTC. The encoded protein is CASMSAGGPPQQYF. Full variable domain (remainder filled in from reference TRBV7-2 and TRBJ2-7): GAGVSQSPSNKVTEKGKDVELRCDPISGHTALYWYRQSLGQGLEFLIYFQGNSAPDKSGLPSDRFSAERTGGSVSTLTIQRTQQEDSAVYLCASMSAGGPPQQYFGPGTRLTVT.

In its sample, this clonotype was seen many times. V is TRBV7-9 and J is TRBJ2-1; 14 bases fit TRBD2. Trimming removed 1 base from V and 1 base from J; junction bases left unmatched: 6. The CDR3 consists of 19 residues. Looked up from germline, CDR1 is SEHNR and CDR2 is FQNEAQ (reference sequence). The CDR3 here is CASSLGTSGRPSSYNEQFF. The DNA for the CDR3 is TGTGCCAGCAGCTTAGGGACTAGCGGGAGGCCAAGTTCCTACAATGAGCAGTTCTTC.